This T cell receptor beta chain was documented in a study of blood T cell repertoires in COVID-19. About the research overall: PBMCs, B-cell-depleted T cells, or T cells provided the cDNA or gDNA that made up the material.

Germline V CDR1 and CDR2: KGHSH, LQKENI. V lost 3 bases and J lost 0, with 6 bases in between. The CDR3 is made up of 14 amino acids. The protocol was immunoSEQ multiplex PCR, while the TCRdb copy is restricted to in-frame clones and leaves out a portion. Here the sample spans hundreds of thousands of clones, around 85% being singletons. A PCR-confirmed or clinician-diagnosed COVID-19 case had contacted exposed participants within 2 weeks of entry. The receptor's source is a woman in her twenties or thirties who had been exposed to COVID-19. The chain combines TRBV18 with TRBJ2-1; D gene ambiguous. Sequenced input: PBMCs or T cells enriched from blood (not recorded which). CDR3 coding DNA: TGTGCCAGCTCACCGACGGGCTCCTACAATGAGCAGTTCTTC. Its protein is CASSPTGSYNEQFF.